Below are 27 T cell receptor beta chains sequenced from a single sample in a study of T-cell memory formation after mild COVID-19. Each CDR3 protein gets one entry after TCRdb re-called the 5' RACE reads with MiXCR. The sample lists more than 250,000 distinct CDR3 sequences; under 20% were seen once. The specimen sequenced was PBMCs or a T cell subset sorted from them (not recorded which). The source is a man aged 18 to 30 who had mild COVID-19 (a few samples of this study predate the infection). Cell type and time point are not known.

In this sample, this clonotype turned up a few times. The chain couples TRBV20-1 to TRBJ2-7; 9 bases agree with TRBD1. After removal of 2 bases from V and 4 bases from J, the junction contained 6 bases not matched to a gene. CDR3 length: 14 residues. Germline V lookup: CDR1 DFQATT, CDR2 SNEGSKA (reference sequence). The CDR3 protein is CSARNRGRFYEQYV. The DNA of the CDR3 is TGCAGTGCTAGAAACAGGGGGCGATTTTACGAGCAGTACGTC.

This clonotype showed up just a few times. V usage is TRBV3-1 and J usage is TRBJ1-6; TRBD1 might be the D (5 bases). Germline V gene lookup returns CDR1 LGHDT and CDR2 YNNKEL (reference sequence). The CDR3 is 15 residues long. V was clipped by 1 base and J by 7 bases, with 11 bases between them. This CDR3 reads CASSQGQSLNSPLHF. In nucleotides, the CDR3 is TGTGCCAGCAGCCAAGGACAGAGTCTGAATTCACCCCTCCACTTT.

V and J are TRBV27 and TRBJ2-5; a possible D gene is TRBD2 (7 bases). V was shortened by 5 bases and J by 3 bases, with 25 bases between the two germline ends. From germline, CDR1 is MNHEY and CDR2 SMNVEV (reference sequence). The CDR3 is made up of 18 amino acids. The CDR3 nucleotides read TGTGCCAGCAGTATTGTCCTGAACGGGGGGCGAGCGAAAGAGACCCAGTACTTC. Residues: CASSIVLNGGRAKETQYF.

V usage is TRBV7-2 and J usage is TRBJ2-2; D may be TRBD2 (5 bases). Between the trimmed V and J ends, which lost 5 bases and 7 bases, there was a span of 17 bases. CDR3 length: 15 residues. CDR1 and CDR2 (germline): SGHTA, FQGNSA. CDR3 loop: CASSLTSYEVGELFF. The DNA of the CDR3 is TGTGCCAGCAGCCTCACTAGTTATGAGGTCGGGGAGCTGTTTTTT. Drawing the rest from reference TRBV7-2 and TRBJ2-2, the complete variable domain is GAGVSQSPSNKVTEKGKDVELRCDPISGHTALYWYRQSLGQGLEFLIYFQGNSAPDKSGLPSDRFSAERTGGSVSTLTIQRTQQEDSAVYLCASSLTSYEVGELFFGEGSRLTVL.

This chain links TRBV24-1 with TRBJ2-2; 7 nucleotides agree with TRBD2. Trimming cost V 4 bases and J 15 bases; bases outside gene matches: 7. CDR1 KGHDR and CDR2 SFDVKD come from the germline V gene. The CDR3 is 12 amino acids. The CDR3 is CATSDPGGLLFF. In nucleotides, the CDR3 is TGTGCCACCAGTGACCCGGGGGGTTTGTTGTTTTTT.

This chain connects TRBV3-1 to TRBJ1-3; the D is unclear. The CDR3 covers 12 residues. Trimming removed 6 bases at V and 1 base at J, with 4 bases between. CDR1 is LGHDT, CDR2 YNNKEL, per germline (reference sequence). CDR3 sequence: CASRGSGNTIYF. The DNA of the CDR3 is TGTGCCAGCAGGGGATCTGGAAACACCATATATTTT.

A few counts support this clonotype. CDR3 sequence reads: CASWTGSSGNTIYF. The CDR3 bases are TGTGCCAGCTGGACAGGCTCTTCTGGAAACACCATATATTTT. The chain links TRBV28 to TRBJ1-3; TRBD1 matches at 7 bases. The length of the CDR3 is 14 residues. Germline lookup yields CDR1 MDHEN and CDR2 SYDVKM. Trimming took 8 bases from V and 1 from J; bases not matched to a gene: 5.

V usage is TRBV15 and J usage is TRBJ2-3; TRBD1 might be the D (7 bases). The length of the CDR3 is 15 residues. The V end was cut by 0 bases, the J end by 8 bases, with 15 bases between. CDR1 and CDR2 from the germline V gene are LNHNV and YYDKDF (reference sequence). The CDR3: CATSRDWRGPGTQYF. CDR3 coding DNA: TGTGCCACCAGCAGAGATTGGAGGGGGCCGGGTACGCAGTATTTT.

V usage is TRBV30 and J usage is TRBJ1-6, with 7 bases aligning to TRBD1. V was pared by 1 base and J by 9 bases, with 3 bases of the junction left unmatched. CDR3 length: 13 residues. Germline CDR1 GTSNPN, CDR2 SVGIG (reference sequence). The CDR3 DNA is TGTGCCTGGAGTGAGGGACAGTCTTCACCCCTCCACTTT. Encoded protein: CAWSEGQSSPLHF.

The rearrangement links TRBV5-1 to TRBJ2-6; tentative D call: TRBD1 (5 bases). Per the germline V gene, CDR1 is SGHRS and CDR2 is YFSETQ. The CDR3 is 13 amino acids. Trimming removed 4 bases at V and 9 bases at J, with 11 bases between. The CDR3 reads CASSVTANNVLTF. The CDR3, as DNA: TGCGCCAGCAGCGTGACAGCTAACAACGTCCTGACTTTC.

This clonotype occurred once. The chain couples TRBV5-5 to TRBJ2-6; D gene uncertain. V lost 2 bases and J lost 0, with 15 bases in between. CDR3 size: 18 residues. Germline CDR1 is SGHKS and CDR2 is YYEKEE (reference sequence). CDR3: CASSFVPGRNSGANVLTF. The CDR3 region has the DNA TGTGCCAGCAGCTTTGTCCCCGGACGGAACTCTGGGGCCAACGTCCTGACTTTC.

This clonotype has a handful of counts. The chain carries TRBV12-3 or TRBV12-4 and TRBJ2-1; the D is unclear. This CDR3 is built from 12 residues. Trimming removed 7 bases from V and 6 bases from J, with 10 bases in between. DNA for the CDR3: TGTGCCAGCACCACGGACGTCAATGAGCAGTTCTTC. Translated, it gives CASTTDVNEQFF.

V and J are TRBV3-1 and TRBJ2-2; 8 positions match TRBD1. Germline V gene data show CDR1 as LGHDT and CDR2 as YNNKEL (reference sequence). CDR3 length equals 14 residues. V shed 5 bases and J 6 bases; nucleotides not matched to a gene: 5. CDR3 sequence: CASSKDRVPGELFF. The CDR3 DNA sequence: TGTGCCAGCAGCAAGGACAGGGTCCCCGGGGAGCTGTTTTTT.

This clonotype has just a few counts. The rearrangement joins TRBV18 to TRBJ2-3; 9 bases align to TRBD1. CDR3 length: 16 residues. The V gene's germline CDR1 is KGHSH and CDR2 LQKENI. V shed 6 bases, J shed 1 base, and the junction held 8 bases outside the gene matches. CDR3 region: CASSPGTGPRTDTQYF. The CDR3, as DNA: TGTGCCAGCTCCCCAGGGACAGGGCCTCGCACAGATACGCAGTATTTT. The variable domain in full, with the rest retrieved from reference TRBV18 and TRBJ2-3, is NAGVMQNPRHLVRRRGQEARLRCSPMKGHSHVYWYRQLPEEGLKFMVYLQKENIIDESGMPKERFSAEFPKEGPSILRIQQVVRGDSAAYFCASSPGTGPRTDTQYFGPGTRLTVL.

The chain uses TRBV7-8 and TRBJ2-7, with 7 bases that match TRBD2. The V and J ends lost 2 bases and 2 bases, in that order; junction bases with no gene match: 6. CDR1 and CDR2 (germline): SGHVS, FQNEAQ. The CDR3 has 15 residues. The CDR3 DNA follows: TGTGCCAGCAGCTTACGGGCTAGCGGTACCTACGAGCAGTACTTC. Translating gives CASSLRASGTYEQYF.

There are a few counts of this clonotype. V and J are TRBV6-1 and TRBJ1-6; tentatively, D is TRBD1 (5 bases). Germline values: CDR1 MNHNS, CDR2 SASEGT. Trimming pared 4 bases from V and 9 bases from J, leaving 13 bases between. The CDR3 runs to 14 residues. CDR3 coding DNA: TGTGCCAGCAGTGCCGGGGGAGGAGGTTCACCCCTCCACTTT. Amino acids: CASSAGGGGSPLHF.

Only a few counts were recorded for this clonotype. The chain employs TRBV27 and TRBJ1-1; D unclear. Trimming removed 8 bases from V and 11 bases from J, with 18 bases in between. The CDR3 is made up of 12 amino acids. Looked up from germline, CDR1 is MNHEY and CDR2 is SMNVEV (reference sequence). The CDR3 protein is CASAPPSGRAFF. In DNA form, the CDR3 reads TGTGCCAGCGCCCCACCTTCGGGTAGGGCTTTCTTT.

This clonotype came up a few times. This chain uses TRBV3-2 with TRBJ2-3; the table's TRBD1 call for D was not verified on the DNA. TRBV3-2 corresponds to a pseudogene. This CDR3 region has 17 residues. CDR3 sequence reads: CASSPRGQGYCADTQYF. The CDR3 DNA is TGTGCCAGCAGCCCACGGGGACAGGGCTATTGCGCAGATACGCAGTATTTT.

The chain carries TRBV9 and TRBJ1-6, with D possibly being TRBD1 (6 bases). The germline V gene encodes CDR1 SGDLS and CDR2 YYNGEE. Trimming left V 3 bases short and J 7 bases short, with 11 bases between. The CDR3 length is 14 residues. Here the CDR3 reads CASSEGTLNSPLHF. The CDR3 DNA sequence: TGTGCCAGCAGCGAGGGGACATTGAATTCACCCCTCCACTTT.

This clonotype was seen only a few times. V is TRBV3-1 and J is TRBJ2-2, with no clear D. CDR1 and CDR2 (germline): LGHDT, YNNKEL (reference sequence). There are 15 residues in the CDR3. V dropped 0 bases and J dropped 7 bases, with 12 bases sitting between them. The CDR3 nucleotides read TGTGCCAGCAGCCAAGATCATCCGGGTAACGGGGAGCTGTTTTTT. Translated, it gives CASSQDHPGNGELFF. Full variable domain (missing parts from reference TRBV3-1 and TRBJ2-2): DTAVSQTPKYLVTQMGNDKSIKCEQNLGHDTMYWYKQDSKKFLKIMFSYNNKELIINETVPNRFSPKSPDKAHLNLHINSLELGDSAVYFCASSQDHPGNGELFFGEGSRLTVL.

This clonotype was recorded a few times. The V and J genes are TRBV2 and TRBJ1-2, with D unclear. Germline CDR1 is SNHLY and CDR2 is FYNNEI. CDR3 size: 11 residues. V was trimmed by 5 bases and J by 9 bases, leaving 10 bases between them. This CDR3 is CASSTTIRYTF. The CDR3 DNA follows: TGTGCCAGCAGTACCACTATCCGCTACACCTTC.

DNA of the CDR3: TGTGCCAGCAGTCCACAGGGGAAAGGGACAGATACGCAGTATTTT. Translated: CASSPQGKGTDTQYF. This chain joins TRBV12-3 or TRBV12-4 and TRBJ2-3; 7 nucleotides match TRBD1. The CDR3 loop spans 15 amino acids. With V trimmed by 5 bases and J by 3 bases, 8 bases remained unmatched.

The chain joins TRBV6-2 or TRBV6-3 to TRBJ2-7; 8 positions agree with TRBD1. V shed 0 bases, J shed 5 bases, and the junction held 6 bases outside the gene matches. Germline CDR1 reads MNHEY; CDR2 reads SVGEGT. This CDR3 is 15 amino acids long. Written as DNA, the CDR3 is TGTGCCAGCAGTTACTCAACAGGGGGTTGGGACGAGCAGTACGTC. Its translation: CASSYSTGGWDEQYV.

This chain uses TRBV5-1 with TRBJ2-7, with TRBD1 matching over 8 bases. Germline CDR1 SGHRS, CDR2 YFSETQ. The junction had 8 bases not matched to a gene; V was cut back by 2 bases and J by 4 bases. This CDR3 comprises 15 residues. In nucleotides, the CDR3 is TGCGCCAGCAGCTTTACAGGACAGGGTCGGTACGAGCAGTACTTC. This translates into CASSFTGQGRYEQYF.

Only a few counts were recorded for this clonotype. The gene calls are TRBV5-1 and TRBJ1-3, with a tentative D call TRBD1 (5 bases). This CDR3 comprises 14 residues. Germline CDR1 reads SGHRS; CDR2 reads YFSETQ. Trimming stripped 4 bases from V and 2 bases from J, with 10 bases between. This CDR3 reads CASSPRGPGNTIYF. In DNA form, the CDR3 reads TGCGCCAGCAGCCCTCGGGGCCCTGGAAACACCATATATTTT. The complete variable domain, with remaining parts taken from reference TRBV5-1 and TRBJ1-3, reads KAGVTQTPRYLIKTRGQQVTLSCSPISGHRSVSWYQQTPGQGLQFLFEYFSETQRNKGNFPGRFSGRQFSNSRSEMNVSTLELGDSALYLCASSPRGPGNTIYFGEGSWLTVV.

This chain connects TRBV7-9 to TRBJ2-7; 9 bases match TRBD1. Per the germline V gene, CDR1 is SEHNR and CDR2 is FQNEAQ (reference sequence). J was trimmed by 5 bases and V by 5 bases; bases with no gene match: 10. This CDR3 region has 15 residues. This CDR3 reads CASSLSGTGWHEQYF. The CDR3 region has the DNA TGTGCCAGCAGCCTCTCCGGGACAGGGTGGCACGAGCAGTACTTC.

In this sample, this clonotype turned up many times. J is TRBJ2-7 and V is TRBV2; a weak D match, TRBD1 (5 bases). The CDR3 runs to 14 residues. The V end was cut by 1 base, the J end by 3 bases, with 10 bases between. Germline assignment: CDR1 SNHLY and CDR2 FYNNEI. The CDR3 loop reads CASSEVDRDYEQYF. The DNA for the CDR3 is TGTGCCAGCAGTGAAGTAGACAGAGACTACGAGCAGTACTTC.